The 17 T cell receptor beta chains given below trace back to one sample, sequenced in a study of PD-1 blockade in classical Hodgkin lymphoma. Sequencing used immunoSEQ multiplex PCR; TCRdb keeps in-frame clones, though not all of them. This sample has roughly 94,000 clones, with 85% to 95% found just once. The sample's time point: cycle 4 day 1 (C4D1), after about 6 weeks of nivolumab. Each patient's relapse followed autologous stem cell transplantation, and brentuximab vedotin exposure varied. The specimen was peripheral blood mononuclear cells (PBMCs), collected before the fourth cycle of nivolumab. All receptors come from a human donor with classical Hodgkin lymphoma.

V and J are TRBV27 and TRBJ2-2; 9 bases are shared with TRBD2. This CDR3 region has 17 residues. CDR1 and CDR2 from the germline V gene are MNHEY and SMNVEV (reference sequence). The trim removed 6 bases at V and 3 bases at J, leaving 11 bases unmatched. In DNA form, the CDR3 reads TGTGCCAGCAGCGCACTAAGCGGGAGGTTCTACACCGGGGAGCTGTTTTTT. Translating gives CASSALSGRFYTGELFF.

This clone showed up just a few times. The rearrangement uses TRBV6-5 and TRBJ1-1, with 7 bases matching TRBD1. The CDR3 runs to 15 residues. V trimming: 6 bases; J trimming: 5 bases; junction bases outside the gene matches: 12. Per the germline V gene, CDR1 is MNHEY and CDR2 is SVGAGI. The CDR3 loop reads CASRRLDRAETEAFF. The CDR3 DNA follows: TGTGCCAGCAGGCGTCTCGACAGGGCGGAGACTGAAGCTTTCTTT.

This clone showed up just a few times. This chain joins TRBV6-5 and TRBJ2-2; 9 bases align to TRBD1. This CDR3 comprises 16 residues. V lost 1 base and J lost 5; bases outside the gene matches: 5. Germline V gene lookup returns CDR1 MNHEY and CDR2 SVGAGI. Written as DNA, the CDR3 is TGTGCCAGCAGTTACTATCGGACAGGGGATACCGGGGAGCTGTTTTTT. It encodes CASSYYRTGDTGELFF.

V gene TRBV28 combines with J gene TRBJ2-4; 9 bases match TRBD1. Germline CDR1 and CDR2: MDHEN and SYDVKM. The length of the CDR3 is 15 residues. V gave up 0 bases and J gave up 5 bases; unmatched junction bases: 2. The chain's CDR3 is CASSLWGQGENIQYF. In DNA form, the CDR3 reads TGTGCCAGCAGTTTATGGGGACAGGGTGAAAACATTCAGTACTTC.

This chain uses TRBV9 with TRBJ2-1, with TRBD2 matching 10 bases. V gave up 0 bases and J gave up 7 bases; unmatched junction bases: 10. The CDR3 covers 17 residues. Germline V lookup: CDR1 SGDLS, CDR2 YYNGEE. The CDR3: CASSVVGAGGPRNEQFF. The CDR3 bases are TGTGCCAGCAGCGTAGTGGGAGCGGGAGGGCCGAGGAATGAGCAGTTCTTC.

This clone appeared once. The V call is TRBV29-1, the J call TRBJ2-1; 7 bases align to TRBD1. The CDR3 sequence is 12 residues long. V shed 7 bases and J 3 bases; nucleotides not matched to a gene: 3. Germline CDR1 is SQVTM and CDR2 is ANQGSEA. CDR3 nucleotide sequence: TGCAGCGCGGGACAGCACTACAATGAGCAGTTCTTC. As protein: CSAGQHYNEQFF.

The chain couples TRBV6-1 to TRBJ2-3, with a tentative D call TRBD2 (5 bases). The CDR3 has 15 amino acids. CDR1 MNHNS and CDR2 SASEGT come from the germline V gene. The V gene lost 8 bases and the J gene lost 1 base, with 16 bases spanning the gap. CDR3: CASVTSVGGTDTQYF. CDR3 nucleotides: TGTGCCAGCGTCACATCGGTCGGGGGCACAGATACGCAGTATTTT.

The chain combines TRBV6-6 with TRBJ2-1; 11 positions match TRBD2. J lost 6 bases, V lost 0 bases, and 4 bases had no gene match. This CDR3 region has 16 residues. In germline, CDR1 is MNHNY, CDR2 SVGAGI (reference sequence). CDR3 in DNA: TGTGCCAGCAGTTACTCTCGCCTAGCGGGAGGCAATGAGCAGTTCTTC. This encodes CASSYSRLAGGNEQFF.

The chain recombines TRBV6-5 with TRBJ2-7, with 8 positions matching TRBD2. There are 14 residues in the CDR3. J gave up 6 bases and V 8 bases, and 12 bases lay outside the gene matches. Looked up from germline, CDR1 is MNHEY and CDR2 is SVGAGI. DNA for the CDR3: TGTGCCAGCGGGACGGGAGGGACCCCCGGCGAGCAGTACTTC. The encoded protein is CASGTGGTPGEQYF.

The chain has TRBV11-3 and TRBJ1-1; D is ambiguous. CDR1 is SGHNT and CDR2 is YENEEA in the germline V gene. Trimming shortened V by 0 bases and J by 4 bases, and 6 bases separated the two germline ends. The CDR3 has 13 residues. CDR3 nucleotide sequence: TGTGCCAGCAGCTTAGAACGGAGCACTGAAGCTTTCTTT. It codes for CASSLERSTEAFF.

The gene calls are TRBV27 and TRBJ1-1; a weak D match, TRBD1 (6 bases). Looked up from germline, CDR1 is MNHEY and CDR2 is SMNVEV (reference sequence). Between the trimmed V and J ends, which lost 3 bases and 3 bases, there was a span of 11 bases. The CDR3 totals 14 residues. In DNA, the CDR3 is TGTGCCAGCAGTTTCCGGGGGGCGTACACTGAAGCTTTCTTT. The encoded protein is CASSFRGAYTEAFF.

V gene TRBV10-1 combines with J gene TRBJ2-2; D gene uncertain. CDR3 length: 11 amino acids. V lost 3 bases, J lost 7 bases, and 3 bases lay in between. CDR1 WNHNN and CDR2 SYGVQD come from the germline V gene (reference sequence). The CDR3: CASSDGGELFF. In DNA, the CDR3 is TGCGCCAGCAGTGATGGCGGGGAGCTGTTTTTT.

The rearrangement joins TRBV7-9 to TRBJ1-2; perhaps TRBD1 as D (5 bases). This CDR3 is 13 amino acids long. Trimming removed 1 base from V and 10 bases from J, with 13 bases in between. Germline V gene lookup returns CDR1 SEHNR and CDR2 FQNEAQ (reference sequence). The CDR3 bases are TGTGCCAGCAGCTTAGGGGGCGCCGCGGACTACACCTTC. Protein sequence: CASSLGGAADYTF.

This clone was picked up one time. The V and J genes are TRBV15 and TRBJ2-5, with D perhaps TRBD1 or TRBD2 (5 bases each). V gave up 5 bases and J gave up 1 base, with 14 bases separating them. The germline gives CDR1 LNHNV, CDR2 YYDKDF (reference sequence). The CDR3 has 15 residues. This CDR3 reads CATSDLSGAQETQYF. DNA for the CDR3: TGTGCCACCAGCGATTTATCCGGGGCCCAAGAGACCCAGTACTTC.

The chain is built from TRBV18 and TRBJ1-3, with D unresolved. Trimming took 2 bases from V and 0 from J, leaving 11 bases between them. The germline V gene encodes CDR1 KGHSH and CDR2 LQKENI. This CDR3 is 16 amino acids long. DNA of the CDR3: TGTGCCAGCTCACCAAGGGCGGTAAGCTCTGGAAACACCATATATTTT. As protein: CASSPRAVSSGNTIYF.

The CDR3 spells CASSESAAVYSNQPQHF. CDR3 nucleotide sequence: TGCGCCAGCAGTGAGTCGGCGGCAGTCTATAGCAATCAGCCCCAGCATTTT. V and J are TRBV10-2 and TRBJ1-5, with D uncertain. Germline assignment: CDR1 WSHSY and CDR2 SAAADI. This CDR3 is 17 amino acids long. The V end was cut by 0 bases, the J end by 0 bases, with 12 bases between.

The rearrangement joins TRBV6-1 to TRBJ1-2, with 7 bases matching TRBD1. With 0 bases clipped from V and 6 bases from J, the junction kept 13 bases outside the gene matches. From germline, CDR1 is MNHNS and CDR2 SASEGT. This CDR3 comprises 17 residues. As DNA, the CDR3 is TGTGCCAGCAGTGAAGCGCTCTTGGGGACAGCCGGAAATGGCTACACCTTC. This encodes CASSEALLGTAGNGYTF.